This T cell receptor beta chain was obtained from a study of T cell responses to AZD1222 COVID-19 vaccine (dated by TCRdb to the early 2020s). As for the study more broadly: A total of 230 or so trial participants underwent TCR sequencing, of whom about 200 received two doses of AZD1222 and about 25 received two doses of the MenACWY control vaccine. Trial participants were enrolled into age subgroups of 18-55, 56-69 and 70-plus years, which contained 148, 28 and 57 TCR-sequenced participants, respectively.

The CDR3 runs 16 residues from the cysteine to the phenylalanine. The only DNA kept is the CDR3, 48 bases in frame from the first base. The time point tag for this specimen amounts to: about 28 days (+/-7) after the second vaccine dose. AZD1222 recipients whose second dose came at about 4 weeks and those whose second dose came at about 12 weeks were combined into one group, since spike-specific TCR depth and breadth did not differ between the two schedules. Samples from vaccinated people were obtained from the UK trials COV001 and COV002, which included a single-blind randomized controlled phase 2/3 trial of AZD1222 (ChAdOx1 nCoV-19) in healthy adults. Trial participant PBMC samples were collected at day 0 and day 28 after the second dose for TCRbeta chain sequencing. General findings and caveats noted by the study authors: The 56-69-year group was small, and its depth increase did not reach significance, likely because of low power. Spike-specific TCR breadth and depth rose significantly after two AZD1222 doses compared with day 0 and with MenACWY recipients. Because no samples from the day 14 peak response were available, repertoires could be characterized only after the peak T cell response. Vaccine-associated CD4 TCRs spanned the whole spike protein, with dominant responses in regions 160-218 and 743-854. Reportedly, almost half of the unique spike-specific TCRs recognized epitopes lying outside the regions that are mutated in the B.1.351 and B.1.1.7 variants. Only six AZD1222 recipients were SARS-CoV-2 seropositive at baseline, limiting conclusions about previously exposed vaccinees. Participants were mostly white British and included more females than males, and it was suggested by the authors that clonal diversity may have been underestimated.

As for this clone: Its recognized antigen is unknown. There are no base qualities to consult, and no much larger clone falls within one base.

The CDR3 regions of human TCRbeta chains were analyzed by immunosequencing. The authors' analysis ran thus. Repertoire TCRs were matched against a reference library of SARS-CoV-2-specific TCRs generated with the MIRA antigen-specificity platform. Breadth meant the fraction of unique TCRs that were SARS-CoV-2-associated, whereas depth meant the fraction of total T cells that were SARS-CoV-2-associated. Using the MIRA data, each spike-specific TCR was mapped to the spike region that the TCR reacts to and placed in a CD4 or CD8 class. Log10-transformed breadth and depth values were compared by one-way ANOVA with Sidak's multiple comparisons tests. In its TCRdb copy, this immuneACCESS table keeps in-frame sequences only and misses some clones. Where compared with another copy, unresolved V genes explain less than half of these, and the others have no known cause. V, J and clone size are taken as reported in that table, and D and trimming were inferred from the DNA itself. The sample table lists 120,000 or so clones, approximately 92% of them with a count of one. Over 2% of the sample comes from the top ten.

The receptor was derived from an adult who received the AZD1222 COVID-19 vaccine. The material was peripheral blood, obtained 28 days after the second AZD1222 dose. The rearrangement combines TRBV12-1 with TRBJ1-1; the D call TRBD1 from the table was never checked on the DNA. TRBV12-1 counts as a pseudogene. Here is the DNA: TGTGCCAGCAGCACAGGGGACAGGGGGAGAAACACTGAAGCTTTCTTT. Its protein is CASSTGDRGRNTEAFF.